Presented here are 27 T cell receptor beta chains from one specimen sequenced in a study of blood T cell repertoires in COVID-19. Measured with immunoSEQ multiplex PCR; TCRdb has only the in-frame clones, and not every one. Among hundreds of thousands of clones listed, 75% to 90% were seen once. The specimen sequenced was PBMCs or T cells enriched from blood (not recorded which). Every receptor here comes from a man aged 25-45 years who had recovered from COVID-19.

This chain connects TRBV4-1 to TRBJ2-5; 12 positions match TRBD2. V was clipped by 3 bases and J by 5 bases; unmatched bases: 7. From germline, CDR1 is MGHRA and CDR2 YSYEKL. The length of the CDR3 is 16 residues. The CDR3 coding sequence is TGCGCCAGCAGCCAGGGGGGACTAGCGGGCCAGGAGACCCAGTACTTC. It is translated as CASSQGGLAGQETQYF.

The chain links TRBV28 to TRBJ2-7; 10 bases match TRBD1. Looked up from germline, CDR1 is MDHEN and CDR2 is SYDVKM. CDR3 length: 15 amino acids. V dropped 5 bases and J dropped 4; count of bases not matched to a gene: 8. CDR3: CASSPPSDRGYEQYF. CDR3 nucleotides: TGTGCCAGCAGTCCACCTTCGGACAGGGGGTACGAGCAGTACTTC.

The rearrangement joins TRBV6-2 or TRBV6-3 to TRBJ2-7, with TRBD2 matching over 7 bases. CDR1 is MNHEY and CDR2 is SVGEGT in the germline V gene. This CDR3 has 14 amino acids. The J segment lost 3 bases and the V segment lost 8 bases, leaving 10 bases of the junction unmatched. CDR3 loop: CASRSGGNFYEQYF. The CDR3, as DNA: TGTGCCAGCCGTTCCGGGGGGAACTTCTACGAGCAGTACTTC.

This clone was observed once. This rearrangement joins TRBV6-5 to TRBJ1-1; 7 bases align to TRBD1. Germline CDR1 is MNHEY and CDR2 is SVGAGI. The junction had 2 bases not matched to a gene; V was cut back by 7 bases and J by 0 bases. The CDR3 sequence is 13 residues long. CDR3 DNA sequence: TGTGCCAGCACGACAGGGCTGAACACTGAAGCTTTCTTT. This codes for CASTTGLNTEAFF.

The genes are TRBV28 and TRBJ1-1; D call uncertain. The V end was cut by 7 bases, the J end by 4 bases, with 10 bases between. The CDR3 is made up of 12 amino acids. CDR1 is MDHEN and CDR2 is SYDVKM in the germline V gene. In DNA form, the CDR3 reads TGTGCCAGCAAGGAGGGTTCCACTGAAGCTTTCTTT. Translating gives CASKEGSTEAFF.

This clone has just one count. The V gene is TRBV12-3 or TRBV12-4, the J gene TRBJ2-1, with TRBD2 matching 7 bases. J gave up 6 bases and V 6 bases, and 5 bases lay outside the gene matches. The CDR3 sequence is 13 residues long. CDR3 in DNA: TGTGCCAGCAGGCAACTAGCGTCCAATGAGCAGTTCTTC. Translation gives CASRQLASNEQFF.

The chain joins TRBV6-1 to TRBJ1-2; D ambiguous. Looked up from germline, CDR1 is MNHNS and CDR2 is SASEGT. The CDR3 extends over 14 amino acids. The V gene lost 3 bases and the J gene lost 1 base, with 9 bases spanning the gap. CDR3 coding DNA: TGTGCCAGCAGTGAGTACACCGATAACTATGGCTACACCTTC. It encodes CASSEYTDNYGYTF.

The V gene is TRBV29-1, the J gene TRBJ1-4; 7 bases agree with TRBD1. Looked up from germline, CDR1 is SQVTM and CDR2 is ANQGSEA. The V gene end was trimmed by 6 bases and the J gene end by 7 bases; junction bases not matched to a gene: 11. This CDR3 is built from 14 residues. The CDR3 sequence: CSVGQGVGSEKLFF. For the CDR3, the DNA is TGCAGCGTGGGTCAGGGGGTGGGTAGTGAAAAACTGTTTTTT.

This clone was seen only once. V and J are TRBV7-6 and TRBJ1-1; 8 bases match TRBD1. The CDR3 has 19 residues. Looked up from germline, CDR1 is SGHVS and CDR2 is FNYEAQ. The trim removed 4 bases at V and 1 base at J, leaving 17 bases unmatched. CDR3 sequence reads: CASSSALPGQGTSNTEAFF. The CDR3 DNA sequence: TGTGCCAGCAGCTCTGCCCTCCCCGGACAGGGCACATCGAACACTGAAGCTTTCTTT.

This clone came up a few times. The rearrangement joins TRBV7-2 to TRBJ1-6; D is ambiguous. The CDR3 spans 16 residues. The V gene lost 0 bases and the J gene lost 8 bases, with 14 bases spanning the gap. The germline gives CDR1 SGHTA, CDR2 FQGNSA. CDR3 amino acids: CASSLAASPSDSPLHF. CDR3 bases: TGTGCCAGCAGCTTAGCAGCCTCACCCTCGGATTCACCCCTCCACTTT.

This clone was found once. The chain has TRBV28 and TRBJ2-7, with TRBD1 matching 7 bases. V gave up 6 bases and J gave up 0 bases; unmatched junction bases: 11. Germline CDR1 MDHEN, CDR2 SYDVKM. This CDR3 region has 16 residues. The CDR3 loop is CASRATLDRTSYEQYF. The CDR3 DNA reads TGTGCCAGCAGGGCGACATTGGACAGGACCTCCTACGAGCAGTACTTC.

The J gene is TRBJ1-2, the V gene TRBV28; 9 bases fit TRBD1. The V gene end was trimmed by 6 bases and the J gene end by 7 bases; junction bases not matched to a gene: 15. The CDR3 has 16 amino acids. CDR1 MDHEN and CDR2 SYDVKM come from the germline V gene. In DNA form, the CDR3 reads TGTGCCAGCAGCACACCTGGGACAGGGTGGGGGTTTGGCTACACCTTC. It is translated as CASSTPGTGWGFGYTF.

This clone was found once. This chain uses TRBV29-1 with TRBJ2-7, with 9 bases lining up with TRBD2. With 0 bases clipped from V and 5 bases from J, the junction kept 5 bases outside the gene matches. From germline, CDR1 is SQVTM and CDR2 ANQGSEA. The CDR3 consists of 14 residues. In DNA form, the CDR3 reads TGCAGCGTTGAAGATCTAGCGGGATCCCACGAGCAGTACTTC. Residues: CSVEDLAGSHEQYF.

This chain links TRBV5-6 with TRBJ1-5; 9 nucleotides agree with TRBD1. The germline gives CDR1 SGHDT, CDR2 YYEEEE. The V and J ends lost 3 bases and 6 bases, in that order; junction bases with no gene match: 10. The CDR3 length is 16 residues. CDR3 DNA: TGTGCCAGCAGCTCGACAGGGGGGAATAGGATTCAGCCCCAGCATTTT. It specifies CASSSTGGNRIQPQHF.

V gene TRBV4-1 combines with J gene TRBJ2-3, with D unclear. The germline V gene has CDR1 MGHRA and CDR2 YSYEKL. The V end lost 1 base, the J end lost 4 bases, and 6 bases lay between the germline ends. The CDR3 runs to 13 residues. The CDR3 sequence: CASSQGTADTQYF. The CDR3 DNA is TGCGCCAGCAGCCAAGGAACGGCAGATACGCAGTATTTT.

The chain carries TRBV24-1 and TRBJ1-5, with 9 bases identical to TRBD1. CDR1 KGHDR and CDR2 SFDVKD come from the germline V gene. The V gene end was trimmed by 9 bases and the J gene end by 4 bases; junction bases not matched to a gene: 6. This CDR3 has 14 residues. The CDR3 DNA is TGTGCCACCCAGGGACAGGGAAGGAATCAGCCCCAGCATTTT. Translating it yields CATQGQGRNQPQHF.

The chain carries TRBV2 and TRBJ1-5, with TRBD1 matching over 10 bases. The germline gives CDR1 SNHLY, CDR2 FYNNEI. Losses at the gene ends were 8 bases for V and 3 bases for J; bases not matched to a gene: 7. The CDR3 is made up of 15 amino acids. The CDR3 here is CASCRDRGYNQPQHF. CDR3 in DNA: TGTGCCAGCTGCCGGGACAGGGGATACAATCAGCCCCAGCATTTT.

This chain connects TRBV15 to TRBJ2-7; tentatively, D is TRBD1 (5 bases). The length of the CDR3 is 15 residues. CDR1 and CDR2 from the germline V gene are LNHNV and YYDKDF (reference sequence). Deletions cut 0 bases from V and 2 bases from J, with 11 bases between. The CDR3 is CATSRDIRVPYEQYF. The CDR3 nucleotides are TGTGCCACCAGCAGAGATATCAGGGTCCCCTACGAGCAGTACTTC.

This clone was detected a few times. This chain connects TRBV28 to TRBJ2-7; 15 positions agree with TRBD2. V lost 4 bases and J lost 4; bases outside the gene matches: 8. This CDR3 comprises 17 residues. Germline CDR1 is MDHEN and CDR2 is SYDVKM. CDR3 protein: CASSYGLAGGPRYEQYF. The CDR3, as DNA: TGTGCCAGCAGTTACGGACTAGCGGGAGGGCCACGGTACGAGCAGTACTTC.

This chain links TRBV5-8 with TRBJ2-7; D is ambiguous. The length of the CDR3 is 12 residues. Germline V gene lookup returns CDR1 SGHTS and CDR2 YDEGEE. The V gene lost 4 bases and the J gene lost 2 bases, with 7 bases spanning the gap. The CDR3, as DNA: TGTGCCAGCAGCCCTCCCGCCTACGAGCAGTACTTC. Protein sequence: CASSPPAYEQYF.

The chain has TRBV5-1 and TRBJ2-5; 9 bases line up with TRBD1. CDR3 length equals 16 residues. V was pared by 4 bases and J by 6 bases, with 13 bases of the junction left unmatched. Per the germline V gene, CDR1 is SGHRS and CDR2 is YFSETQ. This chain's CDR3 is CASSDKQGAPVKTQYF. The CDR3 DNA is TGCGCCAGCAGCGACAAACAGGGGGCGCCGGTAAAGACCCAGTACTTC.

The V gene is TRBV24-1, the J gene TRBJ1-4; TRBD1 matches at 8 bases. This CDR3 has 17 amino acids. Per germline, CDR1 KGHDR and CDR2 SFDVKD. V lost 3 bases to trimming and J lost 3 bases; unmatched junction nucleotides: 8. The CDR3 sequence: CATSDGRAGQANEKLFF. The CDR3, as DNA: TGTGCCACCAGTGATGGACGCGCGGGACAGGCTAATGAAAAACTGTTTTTT.

This chain connects TRBV27 to TRBJ2-5, with 7 bases aligning to TRBD2. Germline CDR1 is MNHEY and CDR2 is SMNVEV (reference sequence). Trimming at V came to 4 bases and at J to 7 bases, leaving 3 bases not matched to a gene. CDR3 length: 12 residues. Here the CDR3 DNA reads TGTGCCAGCAGTTCCTCTAGCGGGACCCAGTACTTC. Translated, it gives CASSSSSGTQYF.

The rearrangement uses TRBV30 and TRBJ2-2, with 9 bases aligning to TRBD1. The CDR3 has 13 amino acids. Germline V CDR1 and CDR2: GTSNPN, SVGIG (reference sequence). CDR3 coding DNA: TGTGCGGCGGGACAGGGAAACACCGGGGAGCTGTTTTTT. This translates into CAAGQGNTGELFF.

This clone is a singleton in its sample. The chain employs TRBV30 and TRBJ2-7; the D is unclear. Germline V gives CDR1 GTSNPN, CDR2 SVGIG (reference sequence). The V gene lost 3 bases and the J gene lost 2 bases, with 8 bases spanning the gap. This CDR3 is built from 12 residues. CDR3 protein: CAWSQNPYEQYF. The CDR3 nucleotides read TGTGCCTGGAGCCAAAATCCCTACGAGCAGTACTTC.

The chain has TRBV12-3 or TRBV12-4 and TRBJ2-3; D not resolved. CDR3 length: 12 amino acids. Trimming shortened V by 6 bases and J by 2 bases, and 6 bases separated the two germline ends. The CDR3 DNA follows: TGTGCCAGCAGGAGCTTCACAGATACGCAGTATTTT. It encodes CASRSFTDTQYF.

This clone was recorded only once. The rearrangement uses TRBV10-2 and TRBJ1-1; a weak D match, TRBD1 (5 bases). Looked up from germline, CDR1 is WSHSY and CDR2 is SAAADI. Trimming stripped 3 bases from V and 4 bases from J, with 9 bases between. The CDR3 runs to 13 residues. CDR3 residues: CASSERGSTEAFF. CDR3 nucleotides: TGCGCCAGCAGTGAAAGGGGTTCCACTGAAGCTTTCTTT.